This T cell receptor beta chain was captured by sequencing in a study of cytomegalovirus exposure and HLA in healthy donors (dated by TCRdb to about 2017). Background for the entire study: According to an earlier analysis of 550 to 700 of the donors, 150 million to 200 million T cells yielded 90 million to 140 million unique TCR beta sequences and about 300 Gb of sequence data. An early release that covered some 630 HLA-typed donors contained around 330 gigabases of sequencing data and tens of millions of unique TCR sequences. Of the approximately 400 genotyped donors, 65% to 90% fell in the genetic ancestry cluster associated with self-reported Caucasian donors. The study aimed to test whether cataloging public T cell receptors could reveal signatures of past pathogen exposure. The T cell repertoires of 666 subjects were profiled by immunosequencing and related to cytomegalovirus serostatus. In addition to the first cohort of 650 to 800 subjects, a separate validation cohort of 120 different subjects was used. To predict cytomegalovirus infection status, the study combined high-throughput TCR immunosequencing, statistical association of individual TCRs with disease status, and machine learning. A later analysis re-analyzed previously published TCR beta repertoires from approximately 670 donors and added high-resolution HLA genotyping to study TCR occurrence patterns. In the later analysis, no new phenotypic data were used to find candidate immune exposures; instead, reliance was placed on TCR beta sequences and their occurrence across donors. An earlier analysis of a few hundred of the donors applied high-throughput TCR beta sequencing to assess whether each TCR beta V gene segment acted as functional or pseudogenic. Donor age, sex, ethnicity and CMV serostatus were compiled alongside the repertoire data. A later genetic analysis took genome-wide SNP genotypes for about three fifths of the 666 donors and used that subset as a discovery cohort. Every repertoire in the discovery cohort had been generated on one and the same sequencing platform. HLA typing covered class I and class II loci at four-digit resolution. Typing coverage varied by locus: about 620-630 donors for A, B, C, DRB1 and DQB1; roughly 560 for DQA1; more than 600 for DPA1; 450 to 480 for DPB1. Roughly 5 DR-DQ haplotypes were handled as single units for association and clustering, since linkage in the cohort was strong. Among about 360 genotyped donors of the cohort, an average of 235,054 unique TCR beta nucleotide sequences were sequenced per donor, roughly 18% of them non-productive. Here is what the overall study found, with its caveats: In a later analysis, HLA-associated TCR beta chains showed more clonal expansion and lower generation probabilities than non-associated chains that were equally common. Because counts were too low, around 18 rarely observed V segments, including chromosome 9 orphons, were left out of the earlier analysis of over 550 of the donors. Only TCR beta chains were sequenced in this cohort, and the absence of alpha or paired-chain data limited detectable features. Presence/absence analyses assumed roughly uniform sequencing depth across donors, an assumption that may not hold. The sequencing pipeline was judged likely to have produced a cluster of highly shared sequence variants as a technical artifact. Because the 87-base-pair reads could not distinguish some IMGT-functional V segments, including TRBV6-2 and TRBV6-3, those segments were excluded. The authors suggested that the approach could potentially be extended to other disease states and immunological phenotypes. In a later analysis, the rate of TCR association differed among HLA loci, with DRB1 alleles having the most associated TCRs and HLA-C alleles having the fewest. Linkage disequilibrium might explain the correlated functional status among segregating V segments, but an unknown experimental factor could not be ruled out. Broadly in line with IMGT annotations, most TCR beta V segments showed up in productive rearrangements about 90% or about 30% of the time in an earlier analysis of approximately 640 of the donors. While some public TCRs were present in many individuals, most TCR sequences turned up only very rarely across donors. The classifier was reported to diagnose cytomegalovirus status with high specificity and sensitivity in both the original cohort and the validation cohort. In a later genetic analysis, fewer N-insertions in productive TCRs were reported among donors in an Asian-associated ancestry cluster than the roughly 700-donor mean. In the study, some 180 TCR beta chains were listed as associated with cytomegalovirus. HLA typing was unavailable for some donors at each locus, so association tests used only the typed subset. When HLA alleles, especially DR and DQ, strongly co-occurred, attributing TCR associations to individual alleles was difficult. At a false discovery rate of 0.05, a later analysis linked under 20,000 TCR beta sequences to specific HLA alleles. Several of the top co-occurrence clusters appeared to be linked to parvovirus B19, influenza, CMV and Epstein-Barr virus, according to a later analysis. CMV serostatus was the only immune exposure information available for the cohort. A further reported finding was that TCR beta sequences accurately predicted the HLA-A and HLA-B alleles for most subjects in the first cohort. In vitro tests confirmed that a few of the cytomegalovirus-associated TCR beta chains recognize cytomegalovirus antigens. In a later analysis, most CMV-associated TCR beta chains were found to appear HLA-restricted, with HLA associations seemingly driven largely by CMV exposure. V-gene and J-gene trimming of TCR beta chains was associated with a missense DCLRE1C variant in a later genetic analysis, and the association was replicated in an independent cohort.

The library was generated by the immunoSEQ multiplex PCR assay. For the multiplex PCR, a mixture combining 60 forward primers for TCR Vbeta segments and 13 reverse primers for TCR Jbeta segments was used. A multiplex PCR assay on genomic DNA amplified the CDR3 region of rearranged TCR beta genes. The Illumina HiSeq System was used to sequence the amplified TCR beta libraries as 87-base-pair reads. Under the source paper's analysis protocol: Across the roughly 700 repertoires, a later analysis counted tens of millions of unique TCR beta chains, some 11 million of which were shared by at least two donors. To remove PCR and sequencing errors, raw reads were error-corrected and collapsed into unique sequences using a nearest-neighbor algorithm that merged closely related sequences. To assign V, D and J gene segments, CDR3 sequences were aligned to IMGT reference sequences. For a sequence to be retained, a match of at least six nucleotides was required to both a V gene segment and a J gene segment. A rearrangement counted as productive if the CDR3 had no stop codons and remained in frame with V and J, and every other rearrangement counted as non-productive. Following IMGT convention, CDR3 was defined as the stretch from the second conserved V-encoded cysteine to the conserved J-encoded phenylalanine. The earlier analysis of about 610 of the donors excluded sequences that lacked an unambiguous match to a single V gene segment. In an earlier analysis of a few hundred of the donors, V segments were called functional above 56.7% productive rearrangements and were called segregating when the between-donor standard deviation exceeded 5%. A statistical classification framework was built to diagnose cytomegalovirus status from the catalog of TCR beta chain sequences. In a later analysis, V and J genes were assigned by comparing TCR nucleotide sequences against IMGT/GENE-DB human TR gene sequences. The TCRdist pipeline was used in a later analysis to assign CDR3 sequences and most-parsimonious VDJ recombination scenarios. In a later analysis, each TCR beta chain was defined by its CDR3 amino acid sequence together with its V-gene family, and reads without a unique V-gene family were excluded. A later analysis removed over 500 highly shared, low-generation-probability nucleotide sequences to deal with suspected cross-contamination and a sequencing artifact. A later analysis calculated a clonal expansion index for each public chain from normalized within-repertoire ranks of inferred template counts. In a later analysis, generation probabilities were computed with a VDJ recombination model fitted to out-of-frame rearrangements, and the resulting probabilities were checked against IGoR. In a later analysis, TCR-TCR, TCR-HLA and TCR-CMV co-occurrence was scored with hypergeometric tests, and a repertoire-size bias correction was applied to TCR pairs. To estimate false discovery rates, a later analysis permuted the HLA or CMV assignments 20 times. A later analysis grouped co-occurring TCRs with DBSCAN, adding TCRdist sequence similarity when clustering within HLA-allele-positive subsets. Repertoires with fewer than 30,000 or more than 120,000 public chains, plus five repertoires with anomalous nucleotide sharing, were excluded from co-occurrence clustering. TCRdb stores this immuneACCESS table with in-frame sequences only. Part of the clones is absent; in the studies checked, under half of the shortfall reflects unresolved V genes, and no reason is known for the rest. That table gives V, J and clone size, and the DNA gave D and trimming. Present in this sample are about 110,000 clones, 76% of which were seen just once. 10% to 15% of the sample is held by the ten biggest clonotypes.

Details on this clone: The antigen it binds to is not known. One base away there is no much larger clone; base qualities are not given.

The germline V gene (reference sequence) provides CDR1 DFQATT and CDR2 SNEGSKA. Trimming takes 1 base from V and 11 bases from J, and the germline ends sit 6 bases apart. The CDR3, cysteine through phenylalanine, is 11 amino acids long. Only the CDR3 portion is preserved as DNA: 33 bases, with reading frame beginning at the first base. The cohort comprised several hundred healthy bone marrow donors. Cohort members were all nominally healthy when sampled, although unrecorded immune exposures were likely present. The donor was CMV seropositive and was included in the group of 290 or so seropositive cohort members. A peripheral blood sample was provided by each donor, and peripheral blood mononuclear cells were used for TCR beta sequencing. Genomic DNA extraction from the blood cell samples was performed with the Qiagen DNeasy Blood Extraction Kit.

The source of this sequence is a man aged 25-45 years in good health and CMV-seropositive. The sample was PBMCs. The rearranged segments are TRBV20-1 and TRBJ1-6, with the D gene not clear enough to name. The CDR3: CSARGGPPLHF. At the DNA level, the sequence is TGCAGTGCTAGAGGAGGGCCACCCCTCCACTTT.